What follows is one T cell receptor beta chain and its context. Its antigen is undetermined. V gave up 4 bases and J gave up 0 bases; unmatched junction bases: 3. The V gene's germline CDR1 is LGHNT and CDR2 FRNRAP. The CDR3 has 16 residues. Template switching introduced a universal primer site, and the cDNA bore unique molecular identifiers. TCRdb used MiXCR to reprocess the 5' RACE reads, holding one entry per CDR3 protein. The table records some 1,600,000 distinct CDR3 sequences, roughly a third of them present only once. This entry is derived from a study of identical twins. Study-wide points: Insertions were fewer in abundant cord blood beta clonotypes, whereas memory repertoires showed none of this pattern.

The sequencing input was cord blood. The rearrangement joins TRBV12-5 to TRBJ2-3; 11 bases match TRBD2. The sequence was obtained from a newborn girl in good health. CDR3 amino acids: CASGYGLAGSTDTQYF. In DNA, the CDR3 is TGTGCTAGTGGTTATGGACTAGCGGGCAGCACAGATACGCAGTATTTT.